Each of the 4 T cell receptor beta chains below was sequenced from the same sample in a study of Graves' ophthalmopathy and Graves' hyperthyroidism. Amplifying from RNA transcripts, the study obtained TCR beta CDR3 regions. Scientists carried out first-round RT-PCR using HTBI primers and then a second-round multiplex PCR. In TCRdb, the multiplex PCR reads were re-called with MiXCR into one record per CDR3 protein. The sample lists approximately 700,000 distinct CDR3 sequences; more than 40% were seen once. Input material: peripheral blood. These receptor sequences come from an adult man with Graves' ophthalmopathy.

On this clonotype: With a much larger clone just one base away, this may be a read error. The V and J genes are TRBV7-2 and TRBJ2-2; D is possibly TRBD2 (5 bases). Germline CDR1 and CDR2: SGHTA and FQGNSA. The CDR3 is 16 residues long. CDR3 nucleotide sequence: TGTGCCAGCAGCTTAGGGGATGTGGGGTGGACCGGGGAGCTGGTTTTT. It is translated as CASSLGDVGWTGELVF.

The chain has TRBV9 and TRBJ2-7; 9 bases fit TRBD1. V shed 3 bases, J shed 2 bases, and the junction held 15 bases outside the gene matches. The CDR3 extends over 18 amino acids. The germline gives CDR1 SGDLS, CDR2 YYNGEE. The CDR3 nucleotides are TGTGCCAGCAGCGGCGCTAGCGTAGGGACAGGGAACACCTACGAGCAGTACTTC. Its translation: CASSGASVGTGNTYEQYF.

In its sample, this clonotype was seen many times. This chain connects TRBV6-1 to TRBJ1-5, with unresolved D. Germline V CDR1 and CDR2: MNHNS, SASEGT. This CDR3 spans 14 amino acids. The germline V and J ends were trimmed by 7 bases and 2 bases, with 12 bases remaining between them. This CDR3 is CASTLDWGNQPQHF. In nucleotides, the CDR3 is TGTGCCAGCACCCTCGACTGGGGCAATCAGCCCCAGCATTTT.

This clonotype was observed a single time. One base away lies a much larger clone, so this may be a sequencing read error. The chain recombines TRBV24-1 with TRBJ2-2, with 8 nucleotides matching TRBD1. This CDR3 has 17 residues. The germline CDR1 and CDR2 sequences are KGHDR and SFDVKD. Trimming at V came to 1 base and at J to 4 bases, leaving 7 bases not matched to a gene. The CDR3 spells CATSDFGTGISTGELFF. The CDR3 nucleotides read TGTGCCACCAGTGATTTTGGGACAGGAATTAGCACCGGGGAGCTGTTTTTT.